This TCR beta chain appears in the sequencing data of a study of siplizumab effects on memory and regulatory T cells (dated by TCRdb to about 2019). For the wider study: The study examined how the anti-CD2 antibody siplizumab affects alloreactive T-cell subsets in allogeneic mixed lymphocyte reactions built from human PBMCs.

Sorted unstimulated T cells and proliferating T cells recovered from mixed lymphocyte reactions were subjected to TCRbeta CDR3 sequencing. Fresh whole blood from around eleven HLA-typed healthy donors served as the source for isolating PBMCs. Note on this clone: Its antigen remains undetermined. No much larger clone is present one base from it, and per-base qualities are unavailable.

The library was prepared using the immunoSEQ multiplex PCR assay. Each sample had 10^5 or so TCR templates assayed by the deep sequencing platform. Genomic DNA extracted from sorted T cells was the material used for TCRbeta CDR3 sequencing. In the authors' own workflow: The R programming language was used for the clonal analysis of the TCRbeta CDR3 data. Unstimulated samples were compared with post-reaction CFSE-low samples to define alloreactive CD4+ and CD8+ clones. Alloreactive CD4+ clones were assigned to regulatory or non-regulatory origin by matching sequences to sorted unstimulated Treg and non-Treg repertoires. TCRdb's version of the immuneACCESS table is confined to in-frame rearrangements and falls short of the full clone set. An unresolved V gene accounts for under half of the shortfall where checked; the remainder is of unknown origin. V, J and clone size derive from that table, while D and trimming were established from the DNA sequence. The sample profile shows roughly 70,000 clones; 93% of them were found once. The ten largest account for approximately 5.3% of the sample.

The full study reports these points: The cumulative frequency of alloreactive sequences that could be traced back to unstimulated CD4+ memory T cells was significantly reduced by siplizumab. The suppressive function of proliferating Tregs from siplizumab cultures was not functionally confirmed. Unstimulated naive T cells appeared more diverse than memory T cells, and naive cells seemed to contribute substantially to the alloresponse. For roughly 75-97% of proliferating CD4+ or CD8+ clones, no naive or memory phenotype could be assigned. In reactions with siplizumab, an average of about 69% of mappable alloreactive CD4+ clones were Treg-derived, compared with 25% to 30% in control reactions. Because sequences at frequencies below about 10^-5 were poorly captured, only a minor fraction of alloreactive clones could be mapped back to unstimulated subsets.

V is pared back by 5 bases and J by 4 bases, with 11 bases lying between the germline termini. The CDR3 starts with the cysteine, ends with the phenylalanine, and has 13 residues. The kept DNA is CDR3 alone, 39 bases in frame from the first base. The germline V gene supplies CDR1 MNHNS and CDR2 SASEGT. The chain joins TRBV6-1 to TRBJ1-2, with an unclear D gene assignment. Sequences were obtained from CD8+ T cells sorted from blood. The TCR was taken from a human donor in good health. The base sequence is TGTGCCAGCAGTCCCCAAGGAGGCTATGGCTACACCTTC. Translated, it reads CASSPQGGYGYTF.